The present T cell receptor (beta chain) was sequenced within a study of T cells in Graves' hyperthyroidism and ophthalmopathy. There were TCR beta CDR3 regions amplified from RNA transcripts. An initial round of RT-PCR targeting the TCR CDR3 relied on the HTBI primer set. One entry per CDR3 protein, called by TCRdb with MiXCR from the multiplex PCR reads. The repertoire holds under 350,000 distinct CDR3 sequences, with 13% as singletons. This clonotype was counted ten times or more. The clonotype comes from a woman aged 25 to 39 with Graves' hyperthyroidism that later progressed to Graves' ophthalmopathy. What was sequenced was blood.

CDR3 nucleotide sequence: TGTGCCAGCAGTTCCTCCTCAGGCAGGGTTCCCTACGAGCAGTACTTC. Protein: CASSSSSGRVPYEQYF. The chain couples TRBV28 to TRBJ2-7; D possibly corresponds to TRBD1 (5 bases). With 4 bases removed from V and 2 bases from J, the gap between germline ends came to 18 bases. Germline V gene sequence: CDR1 MDHEN, CDR2 SYDVKM. The CDR3 is 16 amino acids.